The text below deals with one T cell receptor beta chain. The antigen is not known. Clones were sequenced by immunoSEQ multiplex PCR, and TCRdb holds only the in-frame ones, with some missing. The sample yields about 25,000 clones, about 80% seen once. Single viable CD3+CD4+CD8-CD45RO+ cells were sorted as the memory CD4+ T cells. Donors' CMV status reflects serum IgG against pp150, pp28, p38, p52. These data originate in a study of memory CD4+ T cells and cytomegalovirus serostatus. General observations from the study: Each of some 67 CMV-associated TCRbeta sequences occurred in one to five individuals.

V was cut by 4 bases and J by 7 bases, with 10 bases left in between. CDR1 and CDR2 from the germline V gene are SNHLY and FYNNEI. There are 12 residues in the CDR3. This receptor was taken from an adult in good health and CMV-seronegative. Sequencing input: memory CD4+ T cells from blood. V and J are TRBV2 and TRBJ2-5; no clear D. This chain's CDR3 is CASSGTGTTQYF. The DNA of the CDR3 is TGTGCCAGCAGTGGAACCGGCACGACCCAGTACTTC.